The 25 T cell receptor beta chains below come from one sample, sequenced in a study of cytomegalovirus exposure and HLA in healthy donors. The study ran its PCR with 60 Vbeta and 13 Jbeta primers. Clones were sequenced by immunoSEQ multiplex PCR, and TCRdb holds only the in-frame ones, with some missing. The sample has 120,000 to 150,000 clones, more than 70% seen once; the top ten hold about 3.5%. Sequences were obtained from PBMCs. The source is a man aged 35 to 55 in good health and CMV-seronegative.

In its sample, this clone was seen once. The J gene is TRBJ1-6, the V gene TRBV14; TRBD1 matches at 9 bases. CDR1 is SGHDN, CDR2 FVKESK, per germline. The CDR3 is 15 residues long. The trim removed 3 bases at V and 7 bases at J, leaving 4 bases unmatched. The DNA for the CDR3 is TGTGCCAGCAGCCACCGGGACAGGGTAAATTCACCCCTCCACTTT. Translation: CASSHRDRVNSPLHF. The whole variable domain, filled in from reference TRBV14 and TRBJ1-6, reads EAGVTQFPSHSVIEKGQTVTLRCDPISGHDNLYWYRRVMGKEIKFLLHFVKESKQDESGMPNNRFLAERTGGTYSTLKVQPAELEDSGVYFCASSHRDRVNSPLHFGNGTRLTVT.

The genes are TRBV7-2 and TRBJ2-3; 7 bases fit TRBD1. Germline V lookup: CDR1 SGHTA, CDR2 FQGNSA. The CDR3 contains 14 residues. Unmatched junction bases numbered 3, after V lost 2 bases and J lost 4 bases. The CDR3 region is CASSLFQGADTQYF. Written as DNA, the CDR3 is TGTGCCAGCAGCTTATTCCAGGGGGCAGATACGCAGTATTTT. Full variable domain (outside the CDR3, taken from reference TRBV7-2 and TRBJ2-3): GAGVSQSPSNKVTEKGKDVELRCDPISGHTALYWYRQSLGQGLEFLIYFQGNSAPDKSGLPSDRFSAERTGGSVSTLTIQRTQQEDSAVYLCASSLFQGADTQYFGPGTRLTVL.

The chain carries TRBV7-3 and TRBJ1-1; a weak D match, TRBD1 (6 bases). CDR3 length: 15 residues. The germline gives CDR1 SGHTA, CDR2 FQGTGA. Trimming shortened V by 5 bases and J by 1 base, and 14 bases separated the two germline ends. CDR3 nucleotide sequence: TGTGCCAGCAGCCTACTTGGACAGTCGAACACTGAAGCTTTCTTT. Translation: CASSLLGQSNTEAFF.

The chain links TRBV21-1 to TRBJ1-2. TRBV21-1 is given as a pseudogene. The CDR3 has 12 residues. The CDR3: CDYGGGNYGYTF. CDR3 in DNA: TGTGACTATGGGGGGGGTAACTATGGCTACACCTTC.

The chain employs TRBV5-1 and TRBJ2-3, with 10 bases lining up with TRBD1. J was trimmed by 1 base and V by 3 bases; bases with no gene match: 5. This CDR3 comprises 16 residues. From germline, CDR1 is SGHRS and CDR2 YFSETQ. The CDR3 coding sequence is TGCGCCAGCAGCTGGGGACAGGGGATACGCACAGATACGCAGTATTTT. It encodes CASSWGQGIRTDTQYF.

The rearrangement links TRBV27 to TRBJ2-3, with D uncertain. Germline CDR1 and CDR2: MNHEY and SMNVEV (reference sequence). The CDR3 is made up of 17 amino acids. Trimming shortened V by 5 bases and J by 0 bases, and 18 bases separated the two germline ends. CDR3 sequence: CASSPLAGFFSTDTQYF. Written as DNA, the CDR3 is TGTGCCAGCAGTCCCCTGGCAGGCTTTTTCAGCACAGATACGCAGTATTTT.

This clone was seen once. The V gene is TRBV19, the J gene TRBJ2-5; TRBD2 agrees at 14 bases. With 3 bases clipped from V and 4 bases from J, the junction kept 4 bases outside the gene matches. Looked up from germline, CDR1 is LNHDA and CDR2 is SQIVND (reference sequence). The CDR3 sequence is 16 residues long. CDR3 in amino acids: CASSIGLAGGGETQYF. In DNA form, the CDR3 reads TGTGCCAGTAGTATCGGACTAGCGGGGGGAGGAGAGACCCAGTACTTC.

V gene TRBV2 combines with J gene TRBJ1-1; 9 bases fit TRBD1. Germline loops: CDR1 SNHLY, CDR2 FYNNEI. This CDR3 has 16 amino acids. J was trimmed by 4 bases and V by 4 bases; bases with no gene match: 10. CDR3 DNA sequence: TGTGCCAGCAGTGTGGACAGGGGTTTTGAGGGCACTGAAGCTTTCTTT. Translation gives CASSVDRGFEGTEAFF.

The J gene is TRBJ1-1, the V gene TRBV19, with D possibly matching TRBD1 (6 bases). Per the germline V gene, CDR1 is LNHDA and CDR2 is SQIVND (reference sequence). The CDR3 extends over 13 amino acids. V was shortened by 5 bases and J by 1 base, with 8 bases between the two germline ends. DNA of the CDR3: TGTGCCAGTAGTGAACAGGGGAACACTGAAGCTTTCTTT. It codes for CASSEQGNTEAFF.

This clone appeared a single time. The chain links TRBV4-2 to TRBJ2-7; tentative D call: TRBD2 (5 bases). Germline CDR1 is LGHNA and CDR2 is YNFKEQ. Trimming took off 3 bases at V and 5 bases at J, with 8 bases between the two ends. The CDR3 totals 12 residues. CDR3: CASSQRVDEQYF. The CDR3 coding sequence is TGTGCCAGCAGCCAGAGGGTCGACGAGCAGTACTTC.

This chain uses TRBV5-1 with TRBJ1-2; no clear D. This CDR3 spans 16 amino acids. Germline V lookup: CDR1 SGHRS, CDR2 YFSETQ. Trimming shortened V by 5 bases and J by 3 bases, and 20 bases separated the two germline ends. CDR3 coding DNA: TGCGCCAGCAGTTTCGACGAGGGTAACGTGGACTATGGCTACACCTTC. It encodes CASSFDEGNVDYGYTF.

This CDR3 reads CASSGGTNHYGYTF. CDR3 DNA: TGTGCCAGCAGTGGTGGGACAAACCACTATGGCTACACCTTC. The rearrangement links TRBV2 to TRBJ1-2; a weak D match, TRBD1 (6 bases). The CDR3 has 14 residues. Per the germline V gene, CDR1 is SNHLY and CDR2 is FYNNEI. Trimming left V 4 bases short and J 3 bases short, with 12 bases between.

The rearrangement uses TRBV6-5 and TRBJ1-5, with D possibly being TRBD1 (5 bases). Trimming left V 5 bases short and J 5 bases short, with 10 bases between. CDR1 is MNHEY and CDR2 is SVGAGI in the germline V gene. There are 13 residues in the CDR3. CDR3 protein: CASSEPGYQPQHF. CDR3 DNA: TGTGCCAGCAGTGAACCAGGGTATCAGCCCCAGCATTTT.

CDR3 in DNA: TGTGCCAGCAGCTTGTATATGCGGAGCTCAGACACTGAAGCTTTCTTT. Its protein is CASSLYMRSSDTEAFF. J is TRBJ1-1 and V is TRBV5-5; D not resolved. V was clipped by 1 base and J by 3 bases, with 16 bases between them. The CDR3 spans 16 residues. Germline V CDR1 and CDR2: SGHKS, YYEKEE (reference sequence).

This chain uses TRBV19 with TRBJ1-2; no reliable D call. In germline, CDR1 is LNHDA, CDR2 SQIVND (reference sequence). The CDR3 totals 13 residues. V lost 5 bases and J 0 bases, leaving 7 bases between the germline ends. The CDR3 DNA reads TGTGCCAGTAGTGAGGACTCTAACTATGGCTACACCTTC. It codes for CASSEDSNYGYTF.

The J gene is TRBJ1-2, the V gene TRBV28; no definite D call. Trimming pared 5 bases from V and 4 bases from J, leaving 11 bases between. This CDR3 is 13 amino acids long. Germline V lookup: CDR1 MDHEN, CDR2 SYDVKM. The CDR3 reads CASSRTLIYGYTF. The CDR3 nucleotides are TGTGCCAGCAGTCGGACTCTCATCTATGGCTACACCTTC.

The gene calls are TRBV4-3 and TRBJ1-6, with 8 nucleotides matching TRBD1. Unmatched junction bases numbered 5, after V lost 4 bases and J lost 6 bases. Germline CDR1 is LGHNA and CDR2 is YSLEER. This CDR3 region has 15 residues. In DNA form, the CDR3 reads TGCGCCAGCAGCCCCTACAGGGGGGGTAATTCACCCCTCCACTTT. Translating it yields CASSPYRGGNSPLHF.

The rearrangement links TRBV7-2 to TRBJ2-7, with 7 bases identical to TRBD2. Trimming removed 5 bases from V and 4 bases from J; junction bases left unmatched: 11. The CDR3 extends over 15 amino acids. The germline gives CDR1 SGHTA, CDR2 FQGNSA. In DNA form, the CDR3 reads TGTGCCAGCAGCCTAGGCGCGGGGGAGGCTTACGAGCAGTACTTC. The encoded protein is CASSLGAGEAYEQYF. The full variable domain, completed using reference TRBV7-2 and TRBJ2-7, is GAGVSQSPSNKVTEKGKDVELRCDPISGHTALYWYRQSLGQGLEFLIYFQGNSAPDKSGLPSDRFSAERTGGSVSTLTIQRTQQEDSAVYLCASSLGAGEAYEQYFGPGTRLTVT.

This chain links TRBV2 with TRBJ1-2; 7 nucleotides align to TRBD1. This CDR3 is built from 15 residues. CDR1 and CDR2 (germline): SNHLY, FYNNEI. V dropped 4 bases and J dropped 0; count of bases not matched to a gene: 5. Written as DNA, the CDR3 is TGTGCCAGCAGTGTCGGGACAGACTCTAACTATGGCTACACCTTC. It specifies CASSVGTDSNYGYTF.

This clone was observed once. The chain links TRBV7-2 to TRBJ1-4, with D unresolved. Trimming removed 1 base from V and 7 bases from J, with 10 bases in between. The CDR3 is made up of 14 amino acids. CDR1 is SGHTA, CDR2 FQGNSA, per germline. CDR3 nucleotides: TGTGCCAGCAGCTTAGGGGTAGGCGGTGAAAAACTGTTTTTT. It yields the protein CASSLGVGGEKLFF.

The rearrangement uses TRBV5-6 and TRBJ1-6, with D maybe TRBD1 (6 bases). V was shortened by 1 base and J by 2 bases, with 13 bases between the two germline ends. Germline-derived CDR1 and CDR2 are SGHDT and YYEEEE. CDR3 size: 17 residues. CDR3 protein: CASSLPGHRAYNSPLHF. The CDR3 DNA is TGTGCCAGCAGCTTGCCGGGACATAGAGCCTATAATTCACCCCTCCACTTT. Drawing the rest from reference TRBV5-6 and TRBJ1-6, the complete variable domain is DAGVTQSPTHLIKTRGQQVTLRCSPKSGHDTVSWYQQALGQGPQFIFQYYEEEERQRGNFPDRFSGHQFPNYSSELNVNALLLGDSALYLCASSLPGHRAYNSPLHFGNGTRLTVT.

Points on this clone: Other DNA sequences within the sample encode an identical CDR3. This chain joins TRBV2 and TRBJ1-2; 10 positions match TRBD1. V trimming: 7 bases; J trimming: 8 bases; junction bases outside the gene matches: 4. This CDR3 has 12 amino acids. CDR1 and CDR2 (germline): SNHLY, FYNNEI. The CDR3 protein is CASTVDRGGYTF. CDR3 in DNA: TGTGCCAGCACCGTGGACAGGGGGGGCTACACCTTC.

The J gene is TRBJ2-2, the V gene TRBV19; possible D gene TRBD1, 6 bases. Trimming left V 1 base short and J 3 bases short, with 12 bases between. CDR3 length: 16 amino acids. Per the germline V gene, CDR1 is LNHDA and CDR2 is SQIVND (reference sequence). CDR3 coding DNA: TGTGCCAGTAGTATAGGTGACAGGATGTACACCGGGGAGCTGTTTTTT. It translates to CASSIGDRMYTGELFF. The whole variable domain, remainder taken from reference TRBV19 and TRBJ2-2, is DGGITQSPKYLFRKEGQNVTLSCEQNLNHDAMYWYRQDPGQGLRLIYYSQIVNDFQKGDIAEGYSVSREKKESFPLTVTSAQKNPTAFYLCASSIGDRMYTGELFFGEGSRLTVL.

The gene calls are TRBV7-9 and TRBJ1-1; D not certain. Per the germline V gene, CDR1 is SEHNR and CDR2 is FQNEAQ (reference sequence). The CDR3 consists of 12 residues. Trimming removed 8 bases from V and 1 base from J, with 8 bases in between. CDR3 protein: CASPSENTEAFF. CDR3 nucleotide sequence: TGTGCCAGCCCGTCAGAGAACACTGAAGCTTTCTTT.

The chain joins TRBV6-6 to TRBJ1-2; D unresolved. Trimming took off 8 bases at V and 1 base at J, with 8 bases between the two ends. This CDR3 spans 12 amino acids. The germline gives CDR1 MNHNY, CDR2 SVGAGI (reference sequence). The CDR3 region has the DNA TGTGCCAGCGGAGACCTTAACTATGGCTACACCTTC. Its translation: CASGDLNYGYTF.